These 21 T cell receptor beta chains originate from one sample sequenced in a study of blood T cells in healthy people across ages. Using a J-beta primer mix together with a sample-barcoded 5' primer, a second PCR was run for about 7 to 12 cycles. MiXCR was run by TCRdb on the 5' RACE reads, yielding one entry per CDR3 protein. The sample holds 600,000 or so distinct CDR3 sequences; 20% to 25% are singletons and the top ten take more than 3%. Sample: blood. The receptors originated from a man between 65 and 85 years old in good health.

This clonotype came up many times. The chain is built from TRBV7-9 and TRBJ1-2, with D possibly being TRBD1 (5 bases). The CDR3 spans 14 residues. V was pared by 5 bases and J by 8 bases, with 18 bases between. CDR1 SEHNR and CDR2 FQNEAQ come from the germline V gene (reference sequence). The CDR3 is CASSPLTRGGGYTF. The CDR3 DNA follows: TGTGCCAGCAGCCCCCTTACTAGGGGTGGAGGCTACACCTTC.

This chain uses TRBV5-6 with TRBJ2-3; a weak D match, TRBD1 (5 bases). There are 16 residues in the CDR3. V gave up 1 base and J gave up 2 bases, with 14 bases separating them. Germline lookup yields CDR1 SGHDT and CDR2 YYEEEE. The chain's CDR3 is CASSLRGQPTTDTQYF. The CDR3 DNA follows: TGTGCCAGCAGCTTGCGAGGACAACCGACCACAGATACGCAGTATTTT.

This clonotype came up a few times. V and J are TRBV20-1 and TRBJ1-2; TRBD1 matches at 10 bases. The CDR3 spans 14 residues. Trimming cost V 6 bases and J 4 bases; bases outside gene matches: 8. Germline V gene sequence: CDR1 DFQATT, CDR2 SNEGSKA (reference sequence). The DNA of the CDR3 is TGCAGTGCACTAACGACAGGGGGCGTCTATGGCTACACCTTC. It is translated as CSALTTGGVYGYTF.

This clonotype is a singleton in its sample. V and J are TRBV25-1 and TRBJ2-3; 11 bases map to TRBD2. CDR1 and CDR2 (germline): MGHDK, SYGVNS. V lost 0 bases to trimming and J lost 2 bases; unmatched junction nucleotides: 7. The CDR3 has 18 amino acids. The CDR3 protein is CASSEYGLAGGFTDTQYF. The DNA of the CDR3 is TGTGCCAGCAGTGAATACGGGCTAGCGGGAGGTTTCACAGATACGCAGTATTTT.

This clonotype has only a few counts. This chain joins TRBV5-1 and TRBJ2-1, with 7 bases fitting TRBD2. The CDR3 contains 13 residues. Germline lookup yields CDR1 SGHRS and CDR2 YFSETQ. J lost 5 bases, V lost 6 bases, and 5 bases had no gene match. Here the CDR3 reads CASKLAENNEQFF. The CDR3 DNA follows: TGCGCCAGCAAGCTAGCGGAGAACAATGAGCAGTTCTTC.

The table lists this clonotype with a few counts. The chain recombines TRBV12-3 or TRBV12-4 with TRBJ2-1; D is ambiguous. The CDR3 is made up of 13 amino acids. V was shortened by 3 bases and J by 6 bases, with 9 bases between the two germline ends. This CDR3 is CASSFERFNEQFF. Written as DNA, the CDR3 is TGTGCCAGCAGTTTCGAACGATTCAATGAGCAGTTCTTC.

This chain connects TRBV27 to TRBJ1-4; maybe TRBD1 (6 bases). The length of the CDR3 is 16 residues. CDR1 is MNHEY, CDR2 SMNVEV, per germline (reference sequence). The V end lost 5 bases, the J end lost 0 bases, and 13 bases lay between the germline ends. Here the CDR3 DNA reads TGTGCCAGCAGTCCTACCCGGACAGCAACTAATGAAAAACTGTTTTTT. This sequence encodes CASSPTRTATNEKLFF.

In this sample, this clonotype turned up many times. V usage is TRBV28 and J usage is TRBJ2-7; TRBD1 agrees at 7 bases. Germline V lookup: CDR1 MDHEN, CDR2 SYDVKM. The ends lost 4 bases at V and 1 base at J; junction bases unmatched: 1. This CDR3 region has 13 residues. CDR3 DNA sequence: TGTGCCAGCAGTTGGGGACAGTCCTACGAGCAGTACTTC. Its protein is CASSWGQSYEQYF. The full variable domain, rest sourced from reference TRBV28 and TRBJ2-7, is DVKVTQSSRYLVKRTGEKVFLECVQDMDHENMFWYRQDPGLGLRLIYFSYDVKMKEKGDIPEGYSVSREKKERFSLILESASTNQTSMYLCASSWGQSYEQYFGPGTRLTVT.

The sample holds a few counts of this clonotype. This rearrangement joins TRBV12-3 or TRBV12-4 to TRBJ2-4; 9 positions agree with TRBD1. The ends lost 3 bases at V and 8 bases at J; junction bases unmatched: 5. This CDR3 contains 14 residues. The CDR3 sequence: CASSFRQGGDIQYF. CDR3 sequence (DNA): TGTGCCAGCAGTTTCAGACAGGGGGGAGACATTCAGTACTTC.

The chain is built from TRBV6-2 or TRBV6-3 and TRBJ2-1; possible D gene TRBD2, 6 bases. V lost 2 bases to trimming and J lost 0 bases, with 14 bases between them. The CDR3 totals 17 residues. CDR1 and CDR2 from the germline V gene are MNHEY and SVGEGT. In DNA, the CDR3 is TGTGCCAGCAGTTACGGAGGGCGTCGGAGCTCCTACAATGAGCAGTTCTTC. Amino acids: CASSYGGRRSSYNEQFF.

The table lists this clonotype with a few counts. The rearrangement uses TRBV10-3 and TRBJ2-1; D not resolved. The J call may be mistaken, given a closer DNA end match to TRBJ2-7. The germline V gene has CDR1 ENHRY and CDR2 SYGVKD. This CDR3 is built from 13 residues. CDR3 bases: TGTGCCATCAACGGTGGGTTGAAAGACGAGCAGTACTTC. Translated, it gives CAINGGLKDEQYF.

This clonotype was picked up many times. The CDR3 loop reads CASSVTGGLETQYF. DNA of the CDR3: TGTGCCAGCAGCGTGACAGGGGGCTTAGAGACCCAGTACTTC. This chain uses TRBV9 with TRBJ2-5; 10 bases match TRBD1. The CDR3 totals 14 residues. The germline CDR1 and CDR2 sequences are SGDLS and YYNGEE. The junction had 2 bases not matched to a gene; V was cut back by 2 bases and J by 4 bases.

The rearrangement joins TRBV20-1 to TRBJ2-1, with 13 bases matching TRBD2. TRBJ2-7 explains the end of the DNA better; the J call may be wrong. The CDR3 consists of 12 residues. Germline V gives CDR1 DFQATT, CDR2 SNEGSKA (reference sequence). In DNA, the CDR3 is TGCAGCGCCGGACTAGCGGGAGACGAGCAGTACTTC. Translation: CSAGLAGDEQYF.

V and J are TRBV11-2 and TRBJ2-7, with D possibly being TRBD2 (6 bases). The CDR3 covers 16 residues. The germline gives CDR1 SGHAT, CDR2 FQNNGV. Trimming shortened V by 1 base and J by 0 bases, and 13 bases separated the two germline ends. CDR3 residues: CASSLGAGLISYEQYF. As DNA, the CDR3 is TGTGCCAGCAGCTTAGGAGCGGGCCTCATCTCCTACGAGCAGTACTTC.

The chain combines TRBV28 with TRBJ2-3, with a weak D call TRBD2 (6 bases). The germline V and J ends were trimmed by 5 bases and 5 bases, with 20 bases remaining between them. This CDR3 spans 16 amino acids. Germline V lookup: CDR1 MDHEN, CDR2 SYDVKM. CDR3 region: CASSRGGKLVRDTQYF. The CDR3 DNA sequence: TGTGCCAGCAGTCGGGGCGGGAAATTGGTCCGAGATACGCAGTATTTT.

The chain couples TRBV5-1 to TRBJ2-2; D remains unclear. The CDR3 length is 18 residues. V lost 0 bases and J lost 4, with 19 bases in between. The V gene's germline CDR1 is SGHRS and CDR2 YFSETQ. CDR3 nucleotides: TGCGCCAGCAGCTTGGGGTGGGTTAGAGGACCTTCCACCGGGGAGCTGTTTTTT. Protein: CASSLGWVRGPSTGELFF.

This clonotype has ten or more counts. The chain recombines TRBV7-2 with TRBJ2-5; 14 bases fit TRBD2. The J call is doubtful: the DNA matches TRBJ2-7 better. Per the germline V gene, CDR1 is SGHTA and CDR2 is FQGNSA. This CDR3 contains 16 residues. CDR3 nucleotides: TGTGCCAGCAGCAGAGGAGGGACTAGCGGGAGTTACGAGCAGTACTTC. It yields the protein CASSRGGTSGSYEQYF.

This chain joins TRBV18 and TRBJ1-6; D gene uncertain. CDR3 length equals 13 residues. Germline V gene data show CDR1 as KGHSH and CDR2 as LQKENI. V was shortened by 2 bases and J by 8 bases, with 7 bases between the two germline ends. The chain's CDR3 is CASSPFGDSPLHF. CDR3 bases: TGTGCCAGCTCACCATTTGGTGATTCACCCCTCCACTTT. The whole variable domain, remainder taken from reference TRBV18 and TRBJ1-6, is NAGVMQNPRHLVRRRGQEARLRCSPMKGHSHVYWYRQLPEEGLKFMVYLQKENIIDESGMPKERFSAEFPKEGPSILRIQQVVRGDSAAYFCASSPFGDSPLHFGNGTRLTVT.

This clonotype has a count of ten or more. CDR3: CASSPGLSPDTQYF. In DNA, the CDR3 is TGTGCCAGCAGCCCGGGACTCAGCCCTGATACGCAGTATTTT. This chain connects TRBV6-2 or TRBV6-3 to TRBJ2-3; maybe TRBD2 (6 bases). The CDR3 extends over 14 amino acids. Per germline, CDR1 MNHEY and CDR2 SVGEGT. V was cut by 6 bases and J by 6 bases, with 16 bases left in between.

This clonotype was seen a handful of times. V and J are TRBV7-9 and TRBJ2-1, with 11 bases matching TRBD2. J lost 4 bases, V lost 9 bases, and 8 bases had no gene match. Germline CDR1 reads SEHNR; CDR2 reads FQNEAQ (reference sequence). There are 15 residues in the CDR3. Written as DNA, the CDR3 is TGTGCCAGTACCCCGGGACTAGCGGCTTACAATGAGCAGTTCTTC. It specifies CASTPGLAAYNEQFF.

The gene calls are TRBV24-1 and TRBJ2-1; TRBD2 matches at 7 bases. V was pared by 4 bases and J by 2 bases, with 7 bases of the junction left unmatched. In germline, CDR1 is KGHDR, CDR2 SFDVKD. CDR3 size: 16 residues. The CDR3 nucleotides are TGTGCCACCAGTGAACCCACTAGCGAGACCTACAATGAGCAGTTCTTC. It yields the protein CATSEPTSETYNEQFF.